Listed below are T cell receptor beta chains from one sample, sequenced in a study of beta chain features in type 1 diabetes. The repertoire was sequenced with immunoSEQ multiplex PCR; TCRdb's copy has only in-frame clones and lacks some. The sample contains fewer than 250,000 clones, 55% to 70% of which appear only once. What was sequenced was naive CD4+ T cells from blood. All receptors come from a man aged 25-45 years in good health. Each CDR3 is given with its conserved first and last residue. The D gene is left open where the match is weak. A clone size is listed for some rows: how often the clone was seen (once, few, many), or a class if it is expanded.

V gene: TRBV4-2; clone size: -; D gene: -; J gene: TRBJ2-5; CDR3 protein: CASSQEGGETQYF; CDR3 DNA: TGTGCCAGCAGCCAAGAGGGTGGAGAGACCCAGTACTTC
V gene: TRBV18; clone size: -; D gene: -; J gene: TRBJ2-1; CDR3 protein: CASSPSPGTNEQFF; CDR3 DNA: TGTGCCAGCTCACCCTCCCCCGGGACCAATGAGCAGTTCTTC
V gene: TRBV29-1; clone size: few; D gene: -; J gene: TRBJ2-7; CDR3 protein: CSVQGWEYEQYF; CDR3 DNA: TGCAGCGTCCAGGGGTGGGAGTACGAGCAGTACTTC
V gene: TRBV6-1; clone size: -; D gene: -; J gene: TRBJ1-1; CDR3 protein: CASRSLEGDTEAFF; CDR3 DNA: TGTGCCAGCAGAAGCCTCGAAGGGGACACTGAAGCTTTCTTT
V gene: TRBV30; clone size: -; D gene: TRBD2; J gene: TRBJ2-1; CDR3 protein: CAWSGLAVSSYNEQFF; CDR3 DNA: TGTGCCTGGAGTGGACTAGCGGTAAGCTCCTACAATGAGCAGTTCTTC
V gene: TRBV7-9; clone size: -; D gene: -; J gene: TRBJ2-5; CDR3 protein: CASTPRWLQETQYF; CDR3 DNA: TGTGCCAGCACCCCGCGGTGGCTCCAAGAGACCCAGTACTTC
V gene: TRBV4-3; clone size: -; D gene: -; J gene: TRBJ2-7; CDR3 protein: CASSPPLEQYF; CDR3 DNA: TGCGCCAGCAGCCCGCCTCTCGAGCAGTACTTC
V gene: TRBV5-4; clone size: -; D gene: -; J gene: TRBJ1-6; CDR3 protein: CASSRPTDSSTSLHF; CDR3 DNA: TGTGCCAGCAGCCGACCCACGGACAGCTCAACATCCCTCCACTTT
V gene: TRBV9; clone size: -; D gene: -; J gene: TRBJ2-1; CDR3 protein: CASSVGGSYNEQFF; CDR3 DNA: TGTGCCAGCAGCGTAGGGGGCTCCTACAATGAGCAGTTCTTC
V gene: TRBV27; clone size: -; D gene: TRBD1; J gene: TRBJ2-1; CDR3 protein: CASSKQGLGNEQFF; CDR3 DNA: TGTGCCAGCAGTAAACAGGGGTTAGGGAATGAGCAGTTCTTC
V gene: TRBV10-3; clone size: -; D gene: TRBD2; J gene: TRBJ2-3; CDR3 protein: CAISGPTETSGGTDTQYF; CDR3 DNA: TGTGCCATCAGTGGTCCGACAGAAACTAGCGGGGGCACAGATACGCAGTATTTT
V gene: TRBV11-2; clone size: -; D gene: -; J gene: TRBJ2-1; CDR3 protein: CASSLVPLGDEQFF; CDR3 DNA: TGTGCCAGCAGCTTAGTCCCTTTAGGCGATGAGCAGTTCTTC
V gene: TRBV10-3; clone size: few; D gene: -; J gene: TRBJ2-2; CDR3 protein: CAHARLTGELFF; CDR3 DNA: TGTGCCCACGCGAGGCTCACCGGGGAGCTGTTTTTT
V gene: TRBV7-2; clone size: -; D gene: -; J gene: TRBJ2-5; CDR3 protein: CASSPQETQYF; CDR3 DNA: TGTGCCAGCAGCCCTCAAGAGACCCAGTACTTC
V gene: TRBV27; clone size: -; D gene: -; J gene: TRBJ2-4; CDR3 protein: CASSSSGF; CDR3 DNA: TGTGCCAGCAGTTCAAGTGGCTTC
V gene: TRBV29-1; clone size: -; D gene: TRBD1; J gene: TRBJ2-1; CDR3 protein: CSGQGTYYNEQFF; CDR3 DNA: TGCAGCGGACAGGGGACTTACTACAATGAGCAGTTCTTC
V gene: TRBV29-1; clone size: -; D gene: TRBD1; J gene: TRBJ1-5; CDR3 protein: CSVATGDNQPQHF; CDR3 DNA: TGCAGCGTCGCGACAGGGGACAATCAGCCCCAGCATTTT
V gene: TRBV5-6; clone size: -; D gene: TRBD1; J gene: TRBJ2-1; CDR3 protein: CASSLDRGTYNEQFF; CDR3 DNA: TGTGCCAGCAGCTTGGACAGGGGGACTTACAATGAGCAGTTCTTC
V gene: TRBV9; clone size: -; D gene: TRBD2; J gene: TRBJ2-1; CDR3 protein: CASSVTSGSYNEQFF; CDR3 DNA: TGTGCCAGCAGCGTTACTAGCGGTTCCTACAATGAGCAGTTCTTC
V gene: TRBV14; clone size: -; D gene: TRBD2; J gene: TRBJ2-1; CDR3 protein: CASSQEASGAPRGEQFF; CDR3 DNA: TGTGCCAGCAGCCAAGAGGCTAGCGGGGCCCCGAGGGGTGAGCAGTTCTTC
V gene: TRBV30; clone size: -; D gene: -; J gene: TRBJ1-5; CDR3 protein: CAWSGTGLSNQPQHF; CDR3 DNA: TGTGCCTGGAGCGGTACGGGACTGAGCAATCAGCCCCAGCATTTT
V gene: TRBV7-8; clone size: -; D gene: -; J gene: TRBJ2-3; CDR3 protein: CASRPSTDTQYF; CDR3 DNA: TGTGCCAGCAGACCCTCCACAGATACGCAGTATTTT
V gene: TRBV7-2; clone size: few; D gene: -; J gene: TRBJ2-7; CDR3 protein: CASSPSYEQYF; CDR3 DNA: TGTGCCAGCAGCCCCTCCTACGAGCAGTACTTC
V gene: TRBV6-1; clone size: -; D gene: -; J gene: TRBJ1-5; CDR3 protein: CASSERERQPQHF; CDR3 DNA: TGTGCCAGCAGTGAGAGGGAACGTCAGCCCCAGCATTTT
V gene: TRBV20-1; clone size: -; D gene: -; J gene: TRBJ1-2; CDR3 protein: CSAQGSYGYTF; CDR3 DNA: TGCAGTGCTCAGGGTTCCTATGGCTACACCTTC
V gene: TRBV29-1; clone size: few; D gene: -; J gene: TRBJ2-7; CDR3 protein: CSANSAQQGLREQYF; CDR3 DNA: TGCAGCGCGAATAGTGCTCAGCAGGGTCTCCGAGAGCAGTACTTC
V gene: TRBV15; clone size: -; D gene: TRBD2; J gene: TRBJ2-3; CDR3 protein: CATSPGRGKPLTDTQYF; CDR3 DNA: TGTGCCACCAGCCCTGGGAGGGGAAAGCCGCTCACAGATACGCAGTATTTT
V gene: TRBV29-1; clone size: -; D gene: -; J gene: TRBJ2-1; CDR3 protein: CSVNREKEGSYNEQFF; CDR3 DNA: TGCAGCGTTAACAGGGAAAAGGAGGGCTCCTACAATGAGCAGTTCTTC
V gene: TRBV6-4; clone size: -; D gene: -; J gene: TRBJ2-1; CDR3 protein: CASSESRGGEQFF; CDR3 DNA: TGTGCCAGCAGTGAATCGCGGGGCGGAGAGCAGTTCTTC
V gene: TRBV29-1; clone size: -; D gene: -; J gene: TRBJ2-3; CDR3 protein: CSVEGLTDTQYF; CDR3 DNA: TGCAGCGTTGAAGGGCTCACAGATACGCAGTATTTT
V gene: TRBV11-2; clone size: -; D gene: -; J gene: TRBJ2-1; CDR3 protein: CASSLDRLGEQFF; CDR3 DNA: TGTGCCAGCAGCTTAGATCGACTAGGGGAGCAGTTCTTC
V gene: TRBV30; clone size: few; D gene: -; J gene: TRBJ1-1; CDR3 protein: CAFGQNTEAFF; CDR3 DNA: TGTGCCTTCGGACAGAACACTGAAGCTTTCTTT
V gene: TRBV7-9; clone size: -; D gene: TRBD1; J gene: TRBJ2-7; CDR3 protein: CASSSVARGTGYDEQYF; CDR3 DNA: TGTGCCAGCAGCTCCGTGGCCCGGGGGACAGGGTATGACGAGCAGTACTTC
V gene: TRBV30; clone size: -; D gene: -; J gene: TRBJ2-2; CDR3 protein: CAWRRMGGELFF; CDR3 DNA: TGTGCCTGGAGAAGGATGGGCGGGGAGCTGTTTTTT
V gene: TRBV29-1; clone size: -; D gene: TRBD2; J gene: TRBJ2-3; CDR3 protein: CSVESPTSGRADTQYF; CDR3 DNA: TGCAGCGTTGAGTCCCCGACTAGCGGGAGGGCGGATACGCAGTATTTT
V gene: TRBV14; clone size: -; D gene: -; J gene: TRBJ2-4; CDR3 protein: CASSQYIDRAKNIQYF; CDR3 DNA: TGTGCCAGCAGCCAATACATAGACAGGGCCAAAAACATTCAGTACTTC
V gene: TRBV30; clone size: once; D gene: -; J gene: TRBJ1-5; CDR3 protein: CAWSVSGMSNQPQHF; CDR3 DNA: TGTGCCTGGAGTGTGTCGGGAATGAGCAATCAGCCCCAGCATTTT
V gene: TRBV7-2; clone size: -; D gene: -; J gene: TRBJ1-5; CDR3 protein: CASSFAPPGHLSNQPQHF; CDR3 DNA: TGTGCCAGCAGCTTCGCCCCTCCGGGACATCTTAGCAATCAGCCCCAGCATTTT
V gene: TRBV30; clone size: few; D gene: -; J gene: TRBJ2-6; CDR3 protein: CAWSAPGSGANVLTF; CDR3 DNA: TGTGCCTGGAGTGCCCCAGGGTCTGGGGCCAACGTCCTGACTTTC
V gene: TRBV20-1; clone size: -; D gene: -; J gene: TRBJ2-7; CDR3 protein: CSATGNEQYF; CDR3 DNA: TGCAGTGCAACCGGGAACGAGCAGTACTTC
V gene: TRBV7-2; clone size: -; D gene: -; J gene: TRBJ2-5; CDR3 protein: CASSFGGIYQETQYF; CDR3 DNA: TGTGCCAGCAGCTTTGGCGGGATATACCAAGAGACCCAGTACTTC
V gene: TRBV7-9; clone size: -; D gene: -; J gene: TRBJ1-4; CDR3 protein: CASSRDRSNEKLFF; CDR3 DNA: TGTGCCAGCAGTCGCGACAGATCAAATGAAAAACTGTTTTTT
V gene: TRBV5-4; clone size: -; D gene: -; J gene: TRBJ2-7; CDR3 protein: CASSSGTTYEQYF; CDR3 DNA: TGTGCCAGCAGCTCCGGGACAACCTACGAGCAGTACTTC
V gene: TRBV2; clone size: -; D gene: -; J gene: TRBJ2-7; CDR3 protein: CASSALGGYEQYF; CDR3 DNA: TGTGCCAGCAGTGCCCTGGGTGGCTACGAGCAGTACTTC
V gene: TRBV9; clone size: -; D gene: -; J gene: TRBJ2-5; CDR3 protein: CASSALGINRETQYF; CDR3 DNA: TGTGCCAGCAGCGCCCTGGGGATCAACCGAGAGACCCAGTACTTC
V gene: TRBV5-1; clone size: -; D gene: TRBD1; J gene: TRBJ2-1; CDR3 protein: CASSRTPGQGIEQFF; CDR3 DNA: TGCGCCAGCAGCCGGACTCCGGGACAGGGGATTGAGCAGTTCTTC
V gene: TRBV29-1; clone size: few; D gene: TRBD2; J gene: TRBJ2-2; CDR3 protein: CSVLSGANTGELFF; CDR3 DNA: TGCAGCGTCCTTAGCGGGGCGAACACCGGGGAGCTGTTTTTT
V gene: TRBV4-3; clone size: -; D gene: TRBD2; J gene: TRBJ2-7; CDR3 protein: CASSLWTSGSYEQYF; CDR3 DNA: TGCGCCAGCAGCCTGTGGACTAGCGGGAGTTACGAGCAGTACTTC
V gene: TRBV7-2; clone size: -; D gene: -; J gene: TRBJ2-3; CDR3 protein: CASSPKASGADTQYF; CDR3 DNA: TGTGCCAGCAGCCCAAAGGCTTCGGGGGCAGATACGCAGTATTTT
V gene: TRBV29-1; clone size: -; D gene: TRBD1; J gene: TRBJ1-1; CDR3 protein: CSVSPGTGETEAFF; CDR3 DNA: TGCAGCGTCAGTCCCGGGACAGGGGAAACTGAAGCTTTCTTT
V gene: TRBV2; clone size: few; D gene: TRBD2; J gene: TRBJ2-4; CDR3 protein: CASSSSGRVVKNIQYF; CDR3 DNA: TGTGCCAGCAGTTCGAGCGGGAGGGTAGTGAAAAACATTCAGTACTTC
V gene: TRBV25-1; clone size: -; D gene: -; J gene: TRBJ2-2; CDR3 protein: CASSGRWNTGELFF; CDR3 DNA: TGTGCCAGCAGTGGGCGGTGGAACACCGGGGAGCTGTTTTTT
V gene: TRBV30; clone size: -; D gene: -; J gene: TRBJ1-5; CDR3 protein: CAWSGYGLDQPQHF; CDR3 DNA: TGTGCCTGGAGTGGGTACGGGCTCGATCAGCCCCAGCATTTT
V gene: TRBV7-2; clone size: -; D gene: TRBD1; J gene: TRBJ1-3; CDR3 protein: CASSSRQGDSGNTIYF; CDR3 DNA: TGTGCCAGCAGCTCACGACAGGGTGACTCTGGAAACACCATATATTTT
V gene: TRBV30; clone size: -; D gene: -; J gene: TRBJ1-1; CDR3 protein: CAWSVVGVTEAFF; CDR3 DNA: TGTGCCTGGAGTGTGGTAGGGGTTACTGAAGCTTTCTTT
V gene: TRBV29-1; clone size: -; D gene: -; J gene: TRBJ1-1; CDR3 protein: CSAKNTEAFF; CDR3 DNA: TGCAGCGCTAAGAACACTGAAGCTTTCTTT
V gene: TRBV2; clone size: few; D gene: -; J gene: TRBJ2-5; CDR3 protein: CASRKGPETQYF; CDR3 DNA: TGTGCCAGCAGAAAGGGCCCGGAGACCCAGTACTTC
V gene: TRBV25-1; clone size: -; D gene: -; J gene: TRBJ2-2; CDR3 protein: CASSPTMGTGELFF; CDR3 DNA: TGTGCCAGCAGTCCAACAATGGGAACCGGGGAGCTGTTTTTT